The clone carrying this TCR beta chain was seen a few times. Its antigen is still unknown. The CDR3 length is 12 residues. Per germline, CDR1 SNHLY and CDR2 FYNNEI. Between the trimmed V and J ends, which lost 8 bases and 5 bases, there was a span of 12 bases. The sample is drawn from a study of radiotherapy plus CTLA-4 blockade in lung cancer. At the level of the study: Of all patients, approximately 18% responded objectively and approximately 31% showed disease control.

Alongside CTLA-4 blockade with ipilimumab, patients with chemo-refractory metastatic non-small-cell lung cancer received focal radiation. Broader study findings: Among reported predictors of response, early blood T cell clone dynamics with interferon-beta performed best.

TCRdb keeps only in-frame clones here, not all; method: immunoSEQ multiplex PCR. The sample carries 90,000 to 100,000 clones, 80% to 85% recorded once. Sequences were derived from peripheral blood, sampled from a patient treated with radiotherapy plus ipilimumab. The rearrangement links TRBV2 to TRBJ1-1; no clear D gene. The TCR was taken from a human donor with non-small cell lung cancer that progressed on radiotherapy plus ipilimumab. The CDR3: CASWMEWTEAFF. CDR3 nucleotide sequence: TGTGCCAGCTGGATGGAATGGACTGAAGCTTTCTTT.